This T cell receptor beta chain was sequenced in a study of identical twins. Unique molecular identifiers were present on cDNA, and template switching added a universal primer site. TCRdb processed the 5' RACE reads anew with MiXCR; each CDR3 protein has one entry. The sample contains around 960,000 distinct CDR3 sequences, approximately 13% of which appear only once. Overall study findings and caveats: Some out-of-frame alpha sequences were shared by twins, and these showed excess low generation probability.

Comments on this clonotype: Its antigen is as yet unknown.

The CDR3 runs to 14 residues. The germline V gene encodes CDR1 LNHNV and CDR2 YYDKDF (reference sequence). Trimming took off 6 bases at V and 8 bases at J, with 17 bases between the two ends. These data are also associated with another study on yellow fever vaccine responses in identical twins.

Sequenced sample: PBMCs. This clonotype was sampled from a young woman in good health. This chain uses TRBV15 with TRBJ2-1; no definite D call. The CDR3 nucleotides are TGTGCCACCAGAGGACCGAATGTCCAATATGAGCAGTTCTTC. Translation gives CATRGPNVQYEQFF.